This T cell receptor (beta chain) was identified during a study of blood T cell repertoires in COVID-19 (dated by TCRdb to 2018 to 2020). In terms of the full investigation: Samples covering the acute and convalescent phases of COVID-19 were provided by collaborators in the United States, Italy and Spain. Samples came from the ongoing ImmuneRACE study (first 160 participants) plus 1,254 subjects from 6 global collaborators. The sample metadata nearly always contained a de-identified subject ID, COVID-19 status, age in years and sex. Deeply sampled blood TCRbeta repertoires from subjects exposed to, actively infected with, or recovered from COVID-19 were included in the dataset. Where available, HLA class I and class II types were taken from metadata supplied by the sample provider and were not determined by assay-based typing. The material from the prospective study consisted of cDNA or gDNA derived from T cells, B-cell-depleted T cells, or PBMCs. The repertoires were made available in a free public database intended to serve as a resource for research on the immune response to SARS-CoV-2. Points the paper makes about the study in general: How much clinical and demographic metadata was included differed by source and by participant, and the metadata was provided uncurated.

TCRbeta CDR3 regions were amplified from genomic DNA using the immunoSEQ Assay, a bias-controlled multiplex PCR. As for the original processing: Nucleated cell counts per sample were estimated from amplification of reference gene primers within the assay. To quantify the absolute abundance of each unique TCRbeta CDR3 rearrangement, sequence reads were collapsed and filtered. Productive Simpson clonality was computed per sample as the square root of Simpson's diversity index over productive rearrangements. What TCRdb holds here is the immuneACCESS table cut down to in-frame rearrangements. Part of the clones is not present; checked against another copy, under half of the missing clones reflect an unresolved V gene, and the others are unexplained. The V and J calls and clone size were taken over from that table, and D and trimming were inferred from the DNA. This sample is represented by about 300,000 clones; nearly 90% of them were singletons. The top ten hold approximately 4% of the sample.

For CDR1 and CDR2, the germline V gene (reference sequence) lists MNHEY and SMNVEV. The CDR3 starts with the cysteine, ends with the phenylalanine, and has 13 residues. The read is trimmed to its CDR3 DNA, 39 bases read in frame from base 1. For this chain, trimming is 10 bases at the V end and 5 bases at the J end, and the number of junction bases without a gene match is 9. Participants in the prospective study were enrolled through a virtual design, were aged about 18 to 100 years, and lived in 20 to 30 United States geographic areas. Cohort assignment in the prospective study relied on participant-reported clinical history from a screening survey and a study questionnaire. Mobile phlebotomists in the prospective study collected whole blood, serum and a nasopharyngeal or oropharyngeal swab from every participant. Additional blood draws and questionnaires over a roughly two-month period could optionally be provided by prospective study participants. Prospective study blood samples were shipped either frozen or at room temperature before DNA extraction.

Notes on this clone: Its recognized antigen is unknown. No base quality values were provided; no much bigger clone lies one nucleotide off.

Sequencing used PBMCs or T cells enriched from blood (not recorded which). The chain joins TRBV27 to TRBJ2-7, and 9 junction bases match TRBD1. The receptor's source is a woman under 30 with acute COVID-19. The sequenced DNA is TGTGCCACCTCGGGACAGGGAAATCACGAGCAGTACTTC. Translated, it reads CATSGQGNHEQYF.